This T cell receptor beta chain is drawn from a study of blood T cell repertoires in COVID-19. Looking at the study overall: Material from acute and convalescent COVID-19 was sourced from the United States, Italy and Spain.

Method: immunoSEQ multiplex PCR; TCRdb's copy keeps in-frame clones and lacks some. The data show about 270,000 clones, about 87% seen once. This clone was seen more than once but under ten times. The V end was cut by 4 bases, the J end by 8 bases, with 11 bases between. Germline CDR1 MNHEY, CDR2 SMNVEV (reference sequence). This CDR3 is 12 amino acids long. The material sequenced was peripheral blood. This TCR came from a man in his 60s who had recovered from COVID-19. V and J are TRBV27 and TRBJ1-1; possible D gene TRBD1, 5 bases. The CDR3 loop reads CASSSGSPEAFF. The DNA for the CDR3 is TGTGCCAGCAGTTCAGGGTCCCCCGAAGCTTTCTTT.